The entry below gives a single T cell receptor (beta chain) sequence along with its context. A multiplex PCR was run with 60 Vbeta primers and 13 Jbeta primers. The data were produced by immunoSEQ multiplex PCR, yet TCRdb's version contains in-frame clones alone and is incomplete. The sample spans about 54,000 clones; the ten largest clones claim 6.5% to 8%. This sample was included in a study of cytomegalovirus exposure and HLA in healthy donors. Across the whole study: Falling in the Caucasian-associated ancestry cluster were approximately 84% of 350 to 400 genotyped donors.

Looked up from germline, CDR1 is MDHEN and CDR2 is SYDVKM. The CDR3 covers 12 residues. Trimming removed 6 bases at V and 8 bases at J, with 10 bases between. The sequenced sample was PBMCs. The receptor was isolated from a woman aged 40 to 55 in good health and CMV-seronegative. This chain links TRBV28 with TRBJ2-2; tentatively, D is TRBD2 (5 bases). CDR3 in amino acids: CASREREGELFF. The CDR3 region has the DNA TGTGCCAGCAGGGAGAGGGAAGGGGAGCTGTTTTTT. Drawing the rest from reference TRBV28 and TRBJ2-2, the complete variable domain is DVKVTQSSRYLVKRTGEKVFLECVQDMDHENMFWYRQDPGLGLRLIYFSYDVKMKEKGDIPEGYSVSREKKERFSLILESASTNQTSMYLCASREREGELFFGEGSRLTVL.